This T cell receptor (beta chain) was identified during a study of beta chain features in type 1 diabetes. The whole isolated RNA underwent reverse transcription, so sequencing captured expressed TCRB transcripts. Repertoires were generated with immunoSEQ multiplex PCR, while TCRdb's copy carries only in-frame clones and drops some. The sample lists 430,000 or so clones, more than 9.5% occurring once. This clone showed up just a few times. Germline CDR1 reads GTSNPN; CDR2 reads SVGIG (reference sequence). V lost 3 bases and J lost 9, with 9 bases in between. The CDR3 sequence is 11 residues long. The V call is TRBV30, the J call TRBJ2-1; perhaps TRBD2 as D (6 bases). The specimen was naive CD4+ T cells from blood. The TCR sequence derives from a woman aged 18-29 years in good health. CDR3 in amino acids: CAWSGSFEQFF. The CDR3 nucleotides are TGTGCCTGGAGCGGGAGTTTTGAGCAGTTCTTC.